The present T cell receptor (beta chain) was sequenced within a study of shared clonotypes between healthy human individuals. Study-wide results and limits: Blood alone was sampled, and tissue repertoires likely differ.

V was pared by 4 bases and J by 2 bases, with 3 bases of the junction left unmatched. The length of the CDR3 is 16 residues. Germline V gene data show CDR1 as MNHNS and CDR2 as SASEGT. Some clones are missing from TCRdb's copy, which holds only in-frame ones; the method was immunoSEQ multiplex PCR. Found here are fewer than 2.5 million clones, under 95% of them singletons; the top ten hold approximately 0.35%. Notes on this clone: What it recognizes is unknown.

The TCR was taken from a man between 18 and 29 years old in good health. Some clones in this sample may be carry-over from other donors' samples. The sequenced material came from naive CD4+ T cells from PBMCs. The subset here: CD45RA+ positively selected. This sequence joins TRBV6-1 and TRBJ2-5; 14 bases are shared with TRBD2. The CDR3 reads CASSGGLAGAQETQYF. DNA for the CDR3: TGTGCCAGCAGTGGGGGACTAGCGGGGGCTCAAGAGACCCAGTACTTC.